Listed below are T cell receptor beta chains from one sample, sequenced in a study of blood T cell repertoires in COVID-19. Assay used: immunoSEQ multiplex PCR; TCRdb lists only in-frame clones, some missing. The profile shows a few hundred thousand clones, 75% to 90% of them singletons. Sequenced material: peripheral blood. The receptor source for this set is a man aged 18 to 29 with active or convalescent COVID-19. The CDR3 runs from the conserved cysteine through the conserved F or W. D genes are given only for firm matches.

CDR3,DNA,V,D,J
CASSLGQNQPQHF,TGTGCCAGCTCGCTCGGACAGAATCAGCCCCAGCATTTT,TRBV18,NA,TRBJ1-5
CASSLIQGRGLTGELFF,TGTGCCAGCAGCCTGATACAGGGTAGGGGTTTGACCGGGGAGCTGTTTTTT,TRBV7-4,NA,TRBJ2-2
CASSYLFGNTIYF,TGTGCCAGCAGTTATTTATTTGGAAACACCATATATTTT,TRBV6-6,NA,TRBJ1-3
CASSLADNEGNEQFF,TGTGCCAGCAGCTTAGCTGACAATGAGGGCAATGAGCAGTTCTTC,TRBV7-2,NA,TRBJ2-1
CASSFARTYEQYF,TGTGCCAGCAGTTTTGCCAGGACCTACGAGCAGTACTTC,TRBV12-3/TRBV12-4,NA,TRBJ2-7
CASSFSGTGMNYGYTF,TGTGCCAGCAGCTTTTCCGGGACAGGGATGAACTATGGCTACACCTTC,TRBV7-9,TRBD1,TRBJ1-2
CASSILGVTLQPQHF,TGTGCCAGTAGTATACTAGGGGTCACCCTTCAGCCCCAGCATTTT,TRBV19,NA,TRBJ1-5
CASSLRQGVFYEQFF,TGTGCCAGCAGCTTGAGACAGGGTGTCTTTTATGAGCAGTTCTTC,TRBV5-8,TRBD1,TRBJ2-1
CASKARTKPNYGYTF,TGTGCCAGCAAGGCCAGGACAAAACCTAACTATGGCTACACCTTC,TRBV27,NA,TRBJ1-2
CASSPPGENQPQHF,TGTGCCAGCAGCCCTCCCGGGGAGAATCAGCCCCAGCATTTT,TRBV11-2,NA,TRBJ1-5
CASSFFVELVYEQYF,TGTGCCAGCAGCTTTTTTGTGGAACTAGTCTACGAGCAGTACTTC,TRBV5-6,NA,TRBJ2-7
CASSLLLGANSPLHF,TGTGCCAGCAGTTTGTTGCTTGGGGCTAATTCACCCCTCCACTTT,TRBV28,NA,TRBJ1-6
CASSARQGPNTEAFF,TGTGCCAGCAGCGCCCGACAGGGCCCGAACACTGAAGCTTTCTTT,TRBV9,TRBD1,TRBJ1-1
CASSFPGDISRKLFF,TGTGCCAGTAGCTTCCCAGGGGATATTAGCCGAAAACTGTTTTTT,TRBV19,NA,TRBJ1-4
CASSTTRDRGDTQYF,TGTGCCAGCAGCACGACTAGAGACAGAGGAGATACGCAGTATTTT,TRBV5-8,NA,TRBJ2-3
CASSLMAGQSTDTQYF,TGTGCCAGCAGCTTAATGGCGGGCCAAAGCACAGATACGCAGTATTTT,TRBV7-9,NA,TRBJ2-3